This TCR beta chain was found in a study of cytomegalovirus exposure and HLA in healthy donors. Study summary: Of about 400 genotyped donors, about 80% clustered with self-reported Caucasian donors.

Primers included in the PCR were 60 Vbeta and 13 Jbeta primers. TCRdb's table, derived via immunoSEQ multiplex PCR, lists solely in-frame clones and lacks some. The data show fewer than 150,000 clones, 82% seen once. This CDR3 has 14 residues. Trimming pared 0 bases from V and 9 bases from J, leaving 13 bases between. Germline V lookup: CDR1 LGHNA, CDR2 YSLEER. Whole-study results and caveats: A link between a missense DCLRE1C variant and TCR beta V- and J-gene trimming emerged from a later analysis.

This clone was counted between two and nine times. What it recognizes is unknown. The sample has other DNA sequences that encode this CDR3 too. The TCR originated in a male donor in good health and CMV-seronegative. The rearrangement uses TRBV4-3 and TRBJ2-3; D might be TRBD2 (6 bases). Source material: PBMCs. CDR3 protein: CASSQDRSGRTQYF. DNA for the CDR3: TGCGCCAGCAGCCAAGACCGATCCGGGAGAACGCAGTATTTT.